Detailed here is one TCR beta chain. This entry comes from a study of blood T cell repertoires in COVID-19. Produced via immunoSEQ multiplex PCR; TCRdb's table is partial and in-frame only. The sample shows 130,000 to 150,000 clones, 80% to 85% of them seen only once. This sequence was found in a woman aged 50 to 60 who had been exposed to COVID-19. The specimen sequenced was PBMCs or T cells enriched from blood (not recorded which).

The CDR3 sequence: CASSQGPQGYKAFF. Here the CDR3 DNA reads TGTGCCAGCAGCCAAGGCCCCCAGGGTTACAAAGCTTTCTTT. This chain uses TRBV7-3 with TRBJ1-1; tentative D call: TRBD1 (5 bases). CDR1 and CDR2 (germline): SGHTA, FQGTGA. V shed 5 bases and J shed 9 bases, with 19 bases lying between them. The CDR3 spans 14 residues.